The source of this TCR beta chain is a study of OX40 agonist ivuxolimab in advanced cancers. The data were produced by immunoSEQ multiplex PCR, yet TCRdb's version contains in-frame clones alone and is incomplete. The sample carries about 36,000 clones, 60% to 80% recorded once. Germline CDR1 SNHLY, CDR2 FYNNEI. The CDR3 totals 13 residues. V trimming: 7 bases; J trimming: 1 base; junction bases outside the gene matches: 3. The J gene is TRBJ2-7, the V gene TRBV2, with 8 bases lining up with TRBD1. The sequence came from an adult with an advanced solid tumor such as melanoma, head and neck, liver or kidney cancer. This specimen was CD4+ or CD8+ T cells sorted from blood, taken in a trial of the OX40 agonist ivuxolimab. The CDR3 here is CASTGQASYEQYF. The CDR3 DNA sequence: TGTGCCAGCACGGGACAGGCGTCCTACGAGCAGTACTTC.